Following are 32 T cell receptor beta chains from one sample sequenced in a study of blood T cell repertoires in COVID-19. The data were produced by immunoSEQ multiplex PCR, yet TCRdb's version contains in-frame clones alone and is incomplete. This sample carries about 130,000 clones, 80% to 90% of them seen once, and the ten largest clones take about 3.6%. The sequenced material came from peripheral blood. The receptors stem from a woman aged 60-75 years with acute or convalescent COVID-19.

The chain carries TRBV30 and TRBJ1-1, with 9 bases aligning to TRBD1. The germline CDR1 and CDR2 sequences are GTSNPN and SVGIG (reference sequence). The CDR3 covers 12 residues. After removal of 3 bases from V and 5 bases from J, the junction contained 1 base not matched to a gene. This chain's CDR3 is CAWRTGGTEAFF. The CDR3 DNA follows: TGTGCCTGGAGGACAGGGGGGACTGAAGCTTTCTTT.

J is TRBJ2-1 and V is TRBV28, with TRBD1 as a possible D gene (7 bases). Trimming took off 2 bases at V and 4 bases at J, with 12 bases between the two ends. The CDR3 spans 15 residues. The germline gives CDR1 MDHEN, CDR2 SYDVKM. The CDR3: CASSLRGTEYNEQFF. The CDR3 nucleotides are TGTGCCAGCAGTTTACGGGGGACAGAGTACAATGAGCAGTTCTTC. Filled out from reference TRBV28 and TRBJ2-1, the complete variable domain reads DVKVTQSSRYLVKRTGEKVFLECVQDMDHENMFWYRQDPGLGLRLIYFSYDVKMKEKGDIPEGYSVSREKKERFSLILESASTNQTSMYLCASSLRGTEYNEQFFGPGTRLTVL.

The chain couples TRBV7-9 to TRBJ1-1; D is possibly TRBD1 (5 bases). Looked up from germline, CDR1 is SEHNR and CDR2 is FQNEAQ (reference sequence). CDR3 length equals 15 residues. V was pared by 5 bases and J by 0 bases, with 13 bases between. The CDR3 sequence is CASSPTAGMNTEAFF. DNA of the CDR3: TGTGCCAGCAGCCCAACTGCAGGGATGAACACTGAAGCTTTCTTT.

The rearrangement links TRBV7-8 to TRBJ1-1; D uncertain. V lost 0 bases and J lost 1, with 6 bases in between. CDR1 SGHVS and CDR2 FQNEAQ come from the germline V gene. This CDR3 region has 14 residues. CDR3 in amino acids: CASSLASGNTEAFF. The CDR3 DNA reads as TGTGCCAGCAGCTTAGCATCCGGGAACACTGAAGCTTTCTTT.

J is TRBJ1-1 and V is TRBV12-5; D is ambiguous. This CDR3 region has 13 residues. Trimming pared 2 bases from V and 7 bases from J, leaving 11 bases between. Germline lookup yields CDR1 LGHNT and CDR2 FRNRAP. CDR3 amino acids: CASGLIRTGEAFF. The CDR3 DNA is TGTGCTAGTGGTTTGATACGCACGGGTGAAGCTTTCTTT.

The sample holds a few counts of this clone. The chain recombines TRBV6-5 with TRBJ2-7; 8 bases align to TRBD2. CDR1 and CDR2 (germline): MNHEY, SVGAGI. V lost 3 bases to trimming and J lost 2 bases; unmatched junction nucleotides: 6. The CDR3 loop spans 15 amino acids. The CDR3 sequence is CASSYSGADTYEQYF. CDR3 DNA: TGTGCCAGCAGTTATAGCGGGGCCGACACCTACGAGCAGTACTTC.

The rearrangement uses TRBV29-1 and TRBJ1-2; tentatively, D is TRBD1 (6 bases). CDR3 length: 13 amino acids. Germline V gene data show CDR1 as SQVTM and CDR2 as ANQGSEA. Between the trimmed V and J ends, which lost 0 bases and 8 bases, there was a span of 13 bases. The chain's CDR3 is CSVEEGERGGYTF. In nucleotides, the CDR3 is TGCAGCGTTGAAGAAGGAGAGAGGGGGGGCTACACCTTC.

This chain joins TRBV24-1 and TRBJ2-1, with 8 bases identical to TRBD2. The germline gives CDR1 KGHDR, CDR2 SFDVKD. The CDR3 is made up of 13 amino acids. The V segment lost 7 bases and the J segment 9 bases; nucleotides outside the gene matches: 7. DNA for the CDR3: TGTGCCACCAGAGCGGGAGAGCATGCTGAGCAGTTCTTC. This translates into CATRAGEHAEQFF.

The chain combines TRBV11-2 with TRBJ2-1, with 8 bases matching TRBD2. CDR3 length: 15 residues. CDR1 SGHAT and CDR2 FQNNGV come from the germline V gene. The J segment lost 8 bases and the V segment lost 6 bases, leaving 12 bases of the junction unmatched. DNA of the CDR3: TGTGCCAGCAGATCCACGGGACTAGGCCGTTATGAGCAGTTCTTC. Its translation is CASRSTGLGRYEQFF. Full variable domain (rest looked up from reference TRBV11-2 and TRBJ2-1): EAGVAQSPRYKIIEKRQSVAFWCNPISGHATLYWYQQILGQGPKLLIQFQNNGVVDDSQLPKDRFSAERLKGVDSTLKIQPAKLEDSAVYLCASRSTGLGRYEQFFGPGTRLTVL.

V and J are TRBV28 and TRBJ2-6; 11 nucleotides align to TRBD1. The CDR3 has 18 residues. The germline V gene encodes CDR1 MDHEN and CDR2 SYDVKM. V lost 10 bases and J lost 0; bases outside the gene matches: 11. CDR3 DNA: TGTGCCAACTCCACGTGGGGACAGGGGGACTCTGGGGCCAACGTCCTGACTTTC. It is translated as CANSTWGQGDSGANVLTF.

The chain recombines TRBV9 with TRBJ1-3; D not resolved. The CDR3 spans 17 residues. Trimming removed 0 bases at V and 0 bases at J, with 13 bases between. The germline gives CDR1 SGDLS, CDR2 YYNGEE. Here the CDR3 reads CASSVGTQVRSGNTIYF. CDR3 bases: TGTGCCAGCAGCGTAGGTACTCAGGTGCGCTCTGGAAACACCATATATTTT.

The rearrangement uses TRBV9 and TRBJ2-7, with D maybe TRBD1 (6 bases). The germline CDR1 and CDR2 sequences are SGDLS and YYNGEE. The CDR3 covers 14 residues. V was trimmed by 0 bases and J by 4 bases, leaving 11 bases between them. For the CDR3, the DNA is TGTGCCAGCAGCGTAGGGGGACATCGATACGAGCAGTACGTC. This encodes CASSVGGHRYEQYV.

This chain joins TRBV28 and TRBJ2-5, with D tentatively TRBD2 (5 bases). The ends were cut back, 7 bases at V and 1 base at J, with 10 bases in the middle. The CDR3 covers 13 residues. Germline V gene data show CDR1 as MDHEN and CDR2 as SYDVKM. CDR3 DNA sequence: TGTGCCAGCACTCCGGGATCCCAAGAGACCCAGTACTTC. As protein: CASTPGSQETQYF.

The chain couples TRBV13 to TRBJ2-1; a weak D match, TRBD2 (5 bases). Germline V gene sequence: CDR1 PRHDT, CDR2 FYEKMQ (reference sequence). Trimming removed 0 bases at V and 9 bases at J, with 6 bases between. This CDR3 is built from 12 residues. The CDR3 DNA is TGTGCCAGCAGCTTAGGTCGGGGTGAGCAGTTCTTC. Translation: CASSLGRGEQFF.

The chain recombines TRBV7-9 with TRBJ1-4; 8 bases are shared with TRBD1. V was clipped by 5 bases and J by 7 bases; unmatched bases: 9. CDR3 length: 15 residues. Germline V CDR1 and CDR2: SEHNR, FQNEAQ (reference sequence). The CDR3 region has the DNA TGTGCCAGCAGCCTAATGACAGGGGATGGTGAAAAACTGTTTTTT. It specifies CASSLMTGDGEKLFF.

The V and J genes are TRBV3-1 (or the pseudogene TRBV3-2) and TRBJ1-6, with 9 bases that match TRBD1. The length of the CDR3 is 15 residues. Germline trimming cut 1 base from V and 5 bases from J; bases unmatched to any gene: 0. Germline values: CDR1 LGHDT, CDR2 YNNKEL (reference sequence). The CDR3 nucleotides are TGTGCCAGCAGCCAAGGGACAGGGGATAATTCACCCCTCCACTTT. It codes for CASSQGTGDNSPLHF.

CDR3: CASTLRTSGRENEQFF. CDR3 in DNA: TGTGCCAGCACCCTACGGACTAGCGGGAGGGAAAATGAGCAGTTCTTC. The chain has TRBV28 and TRBJ2-1; 15 bases are shared with TRBD2. Germline-derived CDR1 and CDR2 are MDHEN and SYDVKM. This CDR3 has 16 residues. V shed 7 bases, J shed 7 bases, and the junction held 8 bases outside the gene matches.

The rearrangement joins TRBV11-2 to TRBJ1-1; 8 nucleotides align to TRBD1. The CDR3 has 13 residues. V shed 5 bases and J 4 bases; nucleotides not matched to a gene: 3. In germline, CDR1 is SGHAT, CDR2 FQNNGV. The CDR3 loop reads CASSARGPTEAFF. CDR3 coding DNA: TGTGCCAGCAGCGCCAGGGGGCCCACTGAAGCTTTCTTT.

This sequence joins TRBV10-3 and TRBJ2-2, with TRBD1 matching over 9 bases. Germline V gives CDR1 ENHRY, CDR2 SYGVKD. The trim removed 6 bases at V and 6 bases at J, leaving 5 bases unmatched. The CDR3 loop spans 14 amino acids. The CDR3 region is CAIRGQGSSGELFF. CDR3 DNA: TGTGCCATCAGGGGACAGGGCAGTTCCGGGGAGCTGTTTTTT.

This clone showed up just once. The J gene is TRBJ2-2, the V gene TRBV27; D possibly corresponds to TRBD2 (5 bases). CDR3 length: 13 residues. Per germline, CDR1 MNHEY and CDR2 SMNVEV (reference sequence). V lost 2 bases and J 5 bases, leaving 6 bases between the germline ends. The CDR3 sequence is CASSLRGTGELFF. DNA of the CDR3: TGTGCCAGCAGTTTACGAGGGACCGGGGAGCTGTTTTTT.

This clone has at least ten counts. The rearrangement links TRBV3-1 (or the pseudogene TRBV3-2) to TRBJ2-7, with a weak D call TRBD2 (5 bases). The V end lost 0 bases, the J end lost 7 bases, and 19 bases lay between the germline ends. The germline V gene has CDR1 LGHDT and CDR2 YNNKEL (reference sequence). The CDR3 runs to 16 residues. CDR3 coding DNA: TGTGCCAGCAGCCAAGATCTGGCTAGCTCGTCTCGTGAGCAGTACTTC. It specifies CASSQDLASSSREQYF.

This chain connects TRBV5-5 to TRBJ2-2, with a weak D call TRBD2 (5 bases). The V and J ends lost 4 bases and 6 bases respectively, with 19 bases between them. CDR1 is SGHKS and CDR2 is YYEKEE in the germline V gene (reference sequence). The CDR3 sequence is 16 residues long. The CDR3 DNA sequence: TGTGCCAGCAGCCCCGCGGGTGCCGGGATCGCCGGGGAGCTGTTTTTT. Translated: CASSPAGAGIAGELFF.

V gene TRBV5-1 combines with J gene TRBJ1-2; 8 nucleotides align to TRBD1. V shed 5 bases, J shed 5 bases, and the junction held 11 bases outside the gene matches. Germline-derived CDR1 and CDR2 are SGHRS and YFSETQ. There are 15 residues in the CDR3. In DNA form, the CDR3 reads TGCGCCAGCAGTTCGTCCGGGACAGGTTCTTATGGCTACACCTTC. Amino acids: CASSSSGTGSYGYTF.

This clone was seen once. This chain connects TRBV10-2 to TRBJ2-3, with TRBD2 matching 11 bases. The CDR3 totals 17 residues. V lost 5 bases and J lost 1; bases outside the gene matches: 8. Germline V CDR1 and CDR2: WSHSY, SAAADI. The CDR3 DNA follows: TGCGCCAGCAGTCCCCAACTAGCGGGAGCTGGCACAGATACGCAGTATTTT. Protein: CASSPQLAGAGTDTQYF.

The chain combines TRBV6-1 with TRBJ1-4; no reliable D call. The ends were cut back, 6 bases at V and 4 bases at J, with 3 bases in the middle. This CDR3 is 11 amino acids long. Germline V CDR1 and CDR2: MNHNS, SASEGT. The CDR3 here is CASSYNEKLFF. CDR3 DNA sequence: TGTGCCAGCAGCTATAATGAAAAACTGTTTTTT.

The chain has TRBV25-1 and TRBJ1-1; 7 positions agree with TRBD1. The germline CDR1 and CDR2 sequences are MGHDK and SYGVNS. This CDR3 has 12 amino acids. The CDR3 DNA reads TGTGCAGCGGGGGAAGGGGGCAGGGGAGCTTTCTTT. Translation: CAAGEGGRGAFF.

The gene calls are TRBV9 and TRBJ1-3; TRBD1 is a possible D gene (5 bases). Trimming removed 3 bases from V and 4 bases from J, with 14 bases in between. The CDR3 consists of 15 residues. The V gene's germline CDR1 is SGDLS and CDR2 YYNGEE. The CDR3 DNA reads as TGTGCCAGCAGCGCGGGAGGGGTCTTGGGAAACACCATATATTTT. As protein: CASSAGGVLGNTIYF.

The chain combines TRBV27 with TRBJ2-1; 8 nucleotides agree with TRBD2. V shed 3 bases and J 9 bases; nucleotides not matched to a gene: 10. This CDR3 is 15 amino acids long. CDR1 and CDR2 from the germline V gene are MNHEY and SMNVEV (reference sequence). The DNA of the CDR3 is TGTGCCAGCAGTTTGGGACTAGTGTTTGTGAGTGAGCAGTTCTTC. Its protein is CASSLGLVFVSEQFF.

A remark on this clone: One end of the junction fails to match germline, which may point to a read error. The chain uses TRBV5-1 and TRBJ2-2, with a possible D match to TRBD1 (6 bases). The CDR3 is 15 residues long. Germline V gene data show CDR1 as SGHRS and CDR2 as YFSETQ. The CDR3 DNA sequence: TGCGCCAGCAGCTTCTCCGGACAGTTCACCAGGGAGCTGTTTTTT. This translates into CASSFSGQFTRELFF.

The J gene is TRBJ1-5, the V gene TRBV28; maybe TRBD1 (5 bases). V was shortened by 8 bases and J by 0 bases, with 8 bases between the two germline ends. Germline CDR1 and CDR2: MDHEN and SYDVKM. The CDR3 extends over 13 amino acids. CDR3 coding DNA: TGTGCCAGCGGGGGGGGTAGCAATCAGCCCCAGCATTTT. Residues: CASGGGSNQPQHF.

The chain couples TRBV24-1 to TRBJ2-3; weak D call: TRBD1 (5 bases). The CDR3 spans 13 residues. Per germline, CDR1 KGHDR and CDR2 SFDVKD. The V end lost 9 bases, the J end lost 3 bases, and 12 bases lay between the germline ends. CDR3 amino acids: CATGRTGTDTQYF. CDR3 coding DNA: TGTGCCACCGGTCGTACAGGAACAGATACGCAGTATTTT.

The rearrangement uses TRBV6-5 and TRBJ1-2; no definite D call. The CDR3 loop spans 13 amino acids. The V and J ends lost 0 bases and 4 bases respectively, with 6 bases between them. The germline V gene encodes CDR1 MNHEY and CDR2 SVGAGI. Here the CDR3 DNA reads TGTGCCAGCAGTTACTCAGCAGGCTATGGCTACACCTTC. This gives the protein CASSYSAGYGYTF.